The sequence of this T cell receptor (beta chain) was determined in a study of patients and donors after allogeneic stem cell transplantation. TCRdb reprocessed the RT-PCR reads via MiXCR and lists one record per CDR3 protein. The sample lists 70,000 to 75,000 distinct CDR3 sequences, roughly 29% occurring once. This clonotype has more than one count but fewer than ten. CDR1 is SEHNR and CDR2 is FQNEAQ in the germline V gene (reference sequence). The V end lost 5 bases, the J end lost 1 base, and 13 bases lay between the germline ends. The CDR3 length is 15 residues. This sequence joins TRBV7-9 and TRBJ2-3; a weak D match, TRBD2 (6 bases). The sample comprised blood, either unsorted or a sorted T cell fraction (not recorded which). This sequence originates from a human donor who was either an allogeneic HSCT recipient or a stem cell or donor lymphocyte infusion donor (not recorded which). It is not recorded whose cells these are; they may come from a transplant donor. CDR3: CASSGGREGTDTQYF. DNA of the CDR3: TGTGCCAGCAGCGGTGGCAGGGAGGGCACAGATACGCAGTATTTT.